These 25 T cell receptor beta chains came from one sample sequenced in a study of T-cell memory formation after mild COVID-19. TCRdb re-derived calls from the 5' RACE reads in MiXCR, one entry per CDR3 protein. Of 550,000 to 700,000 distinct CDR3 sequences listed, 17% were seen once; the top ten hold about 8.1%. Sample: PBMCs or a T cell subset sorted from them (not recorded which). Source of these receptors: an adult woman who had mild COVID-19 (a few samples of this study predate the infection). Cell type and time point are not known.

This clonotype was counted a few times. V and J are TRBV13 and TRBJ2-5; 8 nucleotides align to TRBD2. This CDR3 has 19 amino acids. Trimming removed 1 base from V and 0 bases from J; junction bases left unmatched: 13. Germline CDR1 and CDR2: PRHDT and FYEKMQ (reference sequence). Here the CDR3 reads CASSLEGALAGPHQETQYF. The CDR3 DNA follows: TGTGCCAGCAGCTTAGAGGGAGCTTTAGCGGGGCCTCACCAAGAGACCCAGTACTTC. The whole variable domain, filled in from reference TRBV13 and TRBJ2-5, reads AAGVIQSPRHLIKEKRETATLKCYPIPRHDTVYWYQQGPGQDPQFLISFYEKMQSDKGSIPDRFSAQQFSDYHSELNMSSLELGDSALYFCASSLEGALAGPHQETQYFGPGTRLLVL.

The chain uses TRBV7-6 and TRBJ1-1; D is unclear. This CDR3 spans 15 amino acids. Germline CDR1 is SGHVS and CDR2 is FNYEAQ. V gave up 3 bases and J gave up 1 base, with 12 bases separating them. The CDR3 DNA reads TGTGCCAGCAGCTTGTCCCTGGGGAAGAACACTGAAGCTTTCTTT. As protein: CASSLSLGKNTEAFF.

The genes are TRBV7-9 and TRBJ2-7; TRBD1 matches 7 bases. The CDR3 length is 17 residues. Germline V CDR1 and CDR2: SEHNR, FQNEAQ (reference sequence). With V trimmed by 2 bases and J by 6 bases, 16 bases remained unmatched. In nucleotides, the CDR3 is TGTGCCAGCAGCTTAACAGGGGCCCGAACCTTACCTGTCGAGCAGTACTTC. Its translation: CASSLTGARTLPVEQYF. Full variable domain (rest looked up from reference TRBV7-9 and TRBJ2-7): DTGVSQNPRHKITKRGQNVTFRCDPISEHNRLYWYRQTLGQGPEFLTYFQNEAQLEKSRLLSDRFSAERPKGSFSTLEIQRTEQGDSAMYLCASSLTGARTLPVEQYFGPGTRLTVT.

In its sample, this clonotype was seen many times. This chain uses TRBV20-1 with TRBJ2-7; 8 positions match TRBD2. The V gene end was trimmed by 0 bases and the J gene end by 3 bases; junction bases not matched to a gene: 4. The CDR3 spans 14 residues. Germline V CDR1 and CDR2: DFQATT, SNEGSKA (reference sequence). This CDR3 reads CSARDGTSDYEQYF. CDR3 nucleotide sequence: TGCAGTGCTAGAGATGGGACTAGTGACTACGAGCAGTACTTC.

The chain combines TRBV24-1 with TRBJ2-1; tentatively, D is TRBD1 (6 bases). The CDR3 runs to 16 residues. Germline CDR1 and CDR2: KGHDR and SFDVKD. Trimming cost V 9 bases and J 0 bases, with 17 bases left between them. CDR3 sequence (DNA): TGTGCCACCTCCGAGGGGGAGTTAAGCTCCTACAATGAGCAGTTCTTC. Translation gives CATSEGELSSYNEQFF.

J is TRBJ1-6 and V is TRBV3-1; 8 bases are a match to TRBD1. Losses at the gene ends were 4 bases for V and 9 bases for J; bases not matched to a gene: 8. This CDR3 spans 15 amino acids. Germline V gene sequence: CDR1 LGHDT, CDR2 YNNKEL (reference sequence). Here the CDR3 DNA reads TGTGCCAGCAGCCGGGAGACAGGGGCTAGTTCACCCCTCCACTTT. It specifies CASSRETGASSPLHF.

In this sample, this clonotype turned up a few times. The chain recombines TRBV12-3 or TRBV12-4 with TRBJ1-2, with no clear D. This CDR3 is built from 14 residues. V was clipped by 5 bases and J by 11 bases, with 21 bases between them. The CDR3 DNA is TGTGCCAGCAGTCTGCTTTTTGGGCCCGTTGATTACACCTTC. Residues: CASSLLFGPVDYTF.

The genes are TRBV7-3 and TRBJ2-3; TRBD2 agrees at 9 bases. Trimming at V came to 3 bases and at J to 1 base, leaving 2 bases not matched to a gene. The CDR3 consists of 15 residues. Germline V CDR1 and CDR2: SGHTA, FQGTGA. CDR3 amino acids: CASSLRGGGTDTQYF. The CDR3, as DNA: TGTGCCAGCAGCTTGCGGGGGGGTGGCACAGATACGCAGTATTTT.

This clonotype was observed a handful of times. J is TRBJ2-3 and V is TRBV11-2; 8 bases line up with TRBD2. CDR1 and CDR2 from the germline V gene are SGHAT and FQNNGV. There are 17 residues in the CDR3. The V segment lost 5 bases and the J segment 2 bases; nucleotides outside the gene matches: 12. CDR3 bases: TGTGCCAGCAGCCGGGATCGTTGGCGGGAGGCCACAGATACGCAGTATTTT. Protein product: CASSRDRWREATDTQYF.

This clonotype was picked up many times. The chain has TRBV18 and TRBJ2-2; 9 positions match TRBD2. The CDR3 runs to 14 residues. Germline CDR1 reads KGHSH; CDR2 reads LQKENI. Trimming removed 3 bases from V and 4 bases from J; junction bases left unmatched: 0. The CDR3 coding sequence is TGTGCCAGCTCACCTAGCGGGAGCACCGGGGAGCTGTTTTTT. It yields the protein CASSPSGSTGELFF.

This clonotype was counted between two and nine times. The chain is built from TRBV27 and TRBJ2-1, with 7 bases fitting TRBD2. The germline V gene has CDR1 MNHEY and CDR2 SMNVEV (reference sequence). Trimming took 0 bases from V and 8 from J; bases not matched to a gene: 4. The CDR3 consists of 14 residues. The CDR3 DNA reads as TGTGCCAGCAGTTTATCGGGGAGGGGCCATGAGCAGTTCTTC. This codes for CASSLSGRGHEQFF.

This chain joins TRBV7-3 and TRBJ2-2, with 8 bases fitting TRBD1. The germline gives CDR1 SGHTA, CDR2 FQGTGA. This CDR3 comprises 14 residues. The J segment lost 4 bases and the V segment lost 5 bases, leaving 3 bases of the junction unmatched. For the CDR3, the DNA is TGTGCCAGCAGCCGGACAGGGCTCACCGGGGAGCTGTTTTTT. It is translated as CASSRTGLTGELFF.

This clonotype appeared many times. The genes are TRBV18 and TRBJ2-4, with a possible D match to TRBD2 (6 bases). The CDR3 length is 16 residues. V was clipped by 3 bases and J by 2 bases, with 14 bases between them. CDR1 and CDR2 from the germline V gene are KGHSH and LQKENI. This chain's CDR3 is CASSPESRTTKNIQYF. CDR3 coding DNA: TGTGCCAGCTCACCCGAAAGCAGGACTACCAAAAACATTCAGTACTTC.

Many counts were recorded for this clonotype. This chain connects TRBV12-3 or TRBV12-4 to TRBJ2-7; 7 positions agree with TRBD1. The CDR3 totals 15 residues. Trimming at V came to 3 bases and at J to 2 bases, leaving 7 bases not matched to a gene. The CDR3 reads CASSFYSTGAYEQYF. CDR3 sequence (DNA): TGTGCCAGCAGTTTTTATTCTACAGGGGCCTACGAGCAGTACTTC.

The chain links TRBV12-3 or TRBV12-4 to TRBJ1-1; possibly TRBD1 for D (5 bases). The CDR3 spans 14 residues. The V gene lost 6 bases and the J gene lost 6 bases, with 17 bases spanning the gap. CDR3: CASSRVTTSPEAFF. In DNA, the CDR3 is TGTGCCAGCAGCAGGGTAACCACCTCCCCTGAAGCTTTCTTT.

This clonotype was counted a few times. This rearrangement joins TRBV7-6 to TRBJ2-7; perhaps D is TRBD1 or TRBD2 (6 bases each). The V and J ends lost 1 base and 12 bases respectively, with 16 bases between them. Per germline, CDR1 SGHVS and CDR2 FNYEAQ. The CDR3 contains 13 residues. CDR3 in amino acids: CASSLEGGKRGYF. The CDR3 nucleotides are TGTGCCAGCAGCTTAGAGGGGGGCAAACGGGGGTACTTC. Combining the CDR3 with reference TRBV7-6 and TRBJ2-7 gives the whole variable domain GAGVSQSPRYKVTKRGQDVALRCDPISGHVSLYWYRQALGQGPEFLTYFNYEAQQDKSGLPNDRFSAERPEGSISTLTIQRTEQRDSAMYRCASSLEGGKRGYFGPGTRLTVT.

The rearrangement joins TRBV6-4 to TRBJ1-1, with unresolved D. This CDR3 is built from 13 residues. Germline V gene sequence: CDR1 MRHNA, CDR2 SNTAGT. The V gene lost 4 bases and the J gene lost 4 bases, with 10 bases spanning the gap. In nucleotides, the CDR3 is TGTGCCAGCAGTGTCGTGAAAGGCACTGAAGCTTTCTTT. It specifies CASSVVKGTEAFF.

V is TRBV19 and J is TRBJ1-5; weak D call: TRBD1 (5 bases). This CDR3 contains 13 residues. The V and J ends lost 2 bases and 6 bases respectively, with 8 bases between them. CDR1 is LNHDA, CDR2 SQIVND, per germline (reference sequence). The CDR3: CASSIQGSQPQHF. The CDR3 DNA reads TGTGCCAGTAGTATACAGGGTAGTCAGCCCCAGCATTTT.

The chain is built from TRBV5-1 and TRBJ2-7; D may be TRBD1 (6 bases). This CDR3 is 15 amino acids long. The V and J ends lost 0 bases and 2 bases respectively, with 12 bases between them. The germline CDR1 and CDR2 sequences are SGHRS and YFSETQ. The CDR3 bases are TGCGCCAGCAGCTTGGAACTAGACAGGACCTACGAGCAGTACTTC. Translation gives CASSLELDRTYEQYF.

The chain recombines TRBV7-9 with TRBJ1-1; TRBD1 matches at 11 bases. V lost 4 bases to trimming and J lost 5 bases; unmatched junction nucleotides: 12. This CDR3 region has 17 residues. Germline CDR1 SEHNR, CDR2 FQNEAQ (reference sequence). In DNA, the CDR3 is TGTGCCAGCAGCTACCCCTCGGACAGGGGGCTAGGGACTGAAGCTTTCTTT. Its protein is CASSYPSDRGLGTEAFF.

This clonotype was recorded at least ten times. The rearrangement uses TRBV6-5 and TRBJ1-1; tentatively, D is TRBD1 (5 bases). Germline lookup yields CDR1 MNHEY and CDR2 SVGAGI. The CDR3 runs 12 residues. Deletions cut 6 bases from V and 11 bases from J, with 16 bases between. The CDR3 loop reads CASSLRGREAFF. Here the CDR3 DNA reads TGTGCCAGCAGCCTCCGGGGGAGGGAGGCTTTCTTT.

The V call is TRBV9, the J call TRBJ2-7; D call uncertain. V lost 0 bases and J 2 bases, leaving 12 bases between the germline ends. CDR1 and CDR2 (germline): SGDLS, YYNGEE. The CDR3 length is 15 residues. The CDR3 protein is CASSVGPSTPYEQYF. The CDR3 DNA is TGTGCCAGCAGCGTAGGCCCCAGCACTCCCTACGAGCAGTACTTC.

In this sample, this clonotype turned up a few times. The CDR3 DNA follows: TGTGCCAGCAGTAACCGTCGGGGGGGCGCCTACAATGAGCAGTTCTTC. This codes for CASSNRRGGAYNEQFF. The gene calls are TRBV7-9 and TRBJ2-1, with TRBD2 identical over 8 bases. The junction had 9 bases not matched to a gene; V was cut back by 6 bases and J by 2 bases. Germline V lookup: CDR1 SEHNR, CDR2 FQNEAQ (reference sequence). CDR3 size: 16 residues. Filled out from reference TRBV7-9 and TRBJ2-1, the complete variable domain reads DTGVSQNPRHKITKRGQNVTFRCDPISEHNRLYWYRQTLGQGPEFLTYFQNEAQLEKSRLLSDRFSAERPKGSFSTLEIQRTEQGDSAMYLCASSNRRGGAYNEQFFGPGTRLTVL.

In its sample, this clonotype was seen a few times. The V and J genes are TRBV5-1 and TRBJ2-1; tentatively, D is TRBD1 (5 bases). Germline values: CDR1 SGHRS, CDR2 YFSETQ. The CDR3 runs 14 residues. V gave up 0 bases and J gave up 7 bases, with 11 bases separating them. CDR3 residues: CASSLEGFWNEQFF. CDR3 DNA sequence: TGCGCCAGCAGCTTGGAGGGGTTCTGGAATGAGCAGTTCTTC.

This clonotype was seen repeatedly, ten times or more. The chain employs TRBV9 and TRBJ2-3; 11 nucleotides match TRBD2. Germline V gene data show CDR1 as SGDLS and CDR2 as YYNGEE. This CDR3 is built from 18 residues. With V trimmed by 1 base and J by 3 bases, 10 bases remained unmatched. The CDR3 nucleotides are TGTGCCAGCAGCGTAAGCACTAGCGGGGGAATGGGGACAGATACGCAGTATTTT. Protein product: CASSVSTSGGMGTDTQYF.